Listed here are 19 T cell receptor beta chains from one sample, sequenced in a study of tumor-infiltrating lymphocytes in primary liver carcinoma (dated by TCRdb to about 2017). These reads were obtained on an Illumina HiSeq 2500. A constant-region primer and ProtoScript II reverse transcriptase were used to reverse-transcribe TCRbeta-specific cDNA from roughly 500 ng total RNA. Construction of the TCRbeta libraries relied on three nested rounds of multiplex PCR, following a slightly modified ARM-PCR procedure. Each of the first two PCR rounds ran for roughly 11 cycles and used multiplex TRBV1-TRBV30 forward primers together with a Cbeta reverse primer. Starting from the raw public reads, TCRdb applied fastp trimming at Q25, assembled clones with MiXCR and retained in-frame beta chains. Rows are combined by CDR3 protein, so each entry shows the most common genes and DNA. The sample records around 80,000 distinct CDR3 sequences, 72% of which are singletons. The ten largest clones add up to around 19% of the sample.

Without any cell sorting, total RNA and DNA were extracted together from roughly 21-30 mg of bulk tissue using the AllPrep DNA/RNA mini kit. Sequencing was carried out using liver tumor tissue from sampling region 1. Read against the paper, the sample's cell subset or site label means: tumor region T1, superior pole. These receptors originate from a man in his forties or fifties with primary liver carcinoma and hepatitis B virus infection.

A note on this clonotype: The CDR3 carries no conserved terminal phenylalanine or tryptophan, so it likely arises from a read error. The DNA is left out, because the CDR3 cannot be placed on it with certainty; the CDR3 is given as TCRdb lists it. The gene calls are TRBV29-1 and TRBJ2-1; the table's D call, TRBD1, has no DNA check behind it. From germline, CDR1 is SQVTM and CDR2 ANQGSEA. The CDR3 numbers 13 amino acids, ends counted. CDR3 sequence reads: CSAAGTKYNEQFL.

This chain joins TRBV28 and TRBJ1-3, with D unclear. Trimming stripped 10 bases from V and 2 bases from J, with 15 bases between. This CDR3 contains 14 residues. Germline CDR1 is MDHEN and CDR2 is SYDVKM. The CDR3 bases are TGTGCCACCAGCCCAATTATGCCTGGAAACACCATATATTTT. Translated, it gives CATSPIMPGNTIYF.

Of note for this clonotype: Germline is not matched at one junction end, which may reflect a read error. The V gene is TRBV5-6, the J gene TRBJ2-7; 8 nucleotides align to TRBD1. Looked up from germline, CDR1 is SGHDT and CDR2 is YYEEEE. CDR3 length equals 17 residues. This CDR3 is CVSSSKDRAVSVYEQYF. In DNA, the CDR3 is TGTGTCAGCAGCTCGAAGGACAGGGCAGTTTCCGTCTACGAGCAATACTTC.

About this clonotype itself: A junction boundary mismatches the germline segment, possibly from a read error. The chain links TRBV11-2 to TRBJ2-7, with D perhaps being TRBD1 or TRBD2 (5 bases each). This CDR3 has 16 amino acids. Germline values: CDR1 SGHAT, CDR2 FQNNGV. The CDR3 spells CRQLTFPGPATYEQYF. In nucleotides, the CDR3 is TGCCGGCAGCTTACTTTTCCGGGACCCGCCACCTACGAGCAGTACTTC.

In the case of this clonotype: Mismatch with germline at one junction end may stem from a read error. The chain joins TRBV5-1 to TRBJ2-3, with 10 positions matching TRBD1. The germline CDR1 and CDR2 sequences are SGHRS and YFSETQ. This CDR3 has 16 amino acids. In DNA, the CDR3 is TGCGCCCGCAGCTACCGGGACAGGGGTGACACAGATACGCAGTATTTT. Protein: CARSYRDRGDTDTQYF.

This clonotype appeared once. This sequence joins TRBV11-2 and TRBJ1-1; 7 bases fit TRBD1. The J segment lost 4 bases and the V segment lost 5 bases, leaving 16 bases of the junction unmatched. The CDR3 is made up of 17 amino acids. Per the germline V gene, CDR1 is SGHAT and CDR2 is FQNNGV. CDR3 DNA: TGTGCCAGCAGCCGAATGGGGGGACAGTGGTTAGTCACTGAAGCTTTCTTT. Amino acid sequence: CASSRMGGQWLVTEAFF.

As for this clonotype: Compared with germline, one end of the junction differs, possibly owing to a read error. This chain connects TRBV7-9 to TRBJ2-7; tentatively, D is TRBD1 (6 bases). The CDR3 contains 14 residues. CDR1 and CDR2 from the germline V gene are SEHNR and FQNEAQ (reference sequence). CDR3 sequence: CTSSPKVGGYEQYF. CDR3 DNA sequence: TGTACCAGCAGCCCTAAGGTAGGGGGCTACGAGCAGTACTTC.

The rearrangement uses TRBV11-2 and TRBJ2-5; no definite D call. This CDR3 has 13 amino acids. Germline CDR1 is SGHAT and CDR2 is FQNNGV. The V and J ends lost 3 bases and 4 bases respectively, with 9 bases between them. The DNA for the CDR3 is TGTGCCAGCAGCTTTAGAGTTGCAGAGACCCAGTACTTC. Its protein is CASSFRVAETQYF.

Comment on this clonotype: With a much larger clone just one base away, this may be a read error. The chain carries TRBV4-2 and TRBJ2-3; 9 positions match TRBD2. This CDR3 is built from 19 residues. Per germline, CDR1 LGHNA and CDR2 YNFKEQ. Germline trimming cut 4 bases from V and 0 bases from J; bases unmatched to any gene: 14. The CDR3: CASSLTRGAGGFSTDTQYF. DNA of the CDR3: TGTGCCAGCAGCCTCACTAGGGGGGCGGGAGGGTTTAGCACAGATACGCAGTATTTT.

The chain combines TRBV11-2 with TRBJ1-6; 8 bases agree with TRBD1. The J segment lost 9 bases and the V segment lost 6 bases, leaving 10 bases of the junction unmatched. CDR3 length: 15 residues. The germline gives CDR1 SGHAT, CDR2 FQNNGV. The CDR3 nucleotides are TGTGCCAGCAGGGATGACAGGGGCCGGGTTTCACCCCTCCACTTT. It is translated as CASRDDRGRVSPLHF.

To note about this clonotype: Being one base from a much bigger clone, this may be a read error. The V and J genes are TRBV30 and TRBJ2-2, with D possibly matching TRBD2 (5 bases). The CDR3 is made up of 14 amino acids. CDR1 and CDR2 (germline): GTSNPN, SVGIG (reference sequence). Between the trimmed V and J ends, which lost 1 base and 3 bases, there was a span of 9 bases. The CDR3 region has the DNA TGTGCCTGGAGTGCTTCACTAGACACCGGGGAGCTGTTTTTT. This encodes CAWSASLDTGELFF.

This clonotype was picked up one time. The gene calls are TRBV19 and TRBJ2-5; 7 nucleotides agree with TRBD1. CDR3 size: 12 residues. The V and J ends lost 10 bases and 5 bases, in that order; junction bases with no gene match: 7. Germline assignment: CDR1 LNHDA and CDR2 SQIVND (reference sequence). CDR3 nucleotides: TGTGCCACTGGGGACAGCCGGGAGACCCAGTACTTC. The encoded protein is CATGDSRETQYF.

This clonotype was seen ten or more times. The V call is TRBV12-5, the J call TRBJ1-4, with D perhaps matching TRBD1 (6 bases). Germline assignment: CDR1 LGHNT and CDR2 FRNRAP. CDR3 length equals 18 residues. V lost 6 bases to trimming and J lost 2 bases, with 22 bases between them. CDR3 coding DNA: TGTGCTAGTGGCCAACCGGGACACCCGAGGCGGACTAATGAAAAACTGTTTTTT. As protein: CASGQPGHPRRTNEKLFF.

As to this clonotype: The junction does not match germline at one end; this may be a read error. The V gene is TRBV5-1, the J gene TRBJ2-7; 7 bases map to TRBD2. The CDR3 is 13 residues long. Looked up from germline, CDR1 is SGHRS and CDR2 is YFSETQ. CDR3 sequence: CASRGGSSYKQYF. The CDR3 nucleotides are TGCGCCAGCAGGGGGGGGAGCTCCTACAAGCAGTACTTC.

This clonotype was seen at least ten times. The chain uses TRBV12-5 and TRBJ2-3; D not certain. The CDR3 totals 12 residues. Germline V gene lookup returns CDR1 LGHNT and CDR2 FRNRAP. The V end was cut by 3 bases, the J end by 4 bases, with 5 bases between. The CDR3 region is CASGFGPDTQYF. The CDR3 nucleotides are TGTGCTAGTGGTTTTGGACCAGATACGCAGTATTTT.

The sample holds a few counts of this clonotype. Germline and junction disagree at one end, which may indicate a read error. This rearrangement joins TRBV11-2 to TRBJ2-7; D uncertain. Germline CDR1 reads SGHAT; CDR2 reads FQNNGV. The CDR3 totals 11 residues. CDR3 sequence reads: CASSLIGEQYF. For the CDR3, the DNA is TGTGCCAGCAGCTTGATAGGCGAGCAGTATTTC.

For this clonotype: In this CDR3 the conserved last residue, phenylalanine or tryptophan, is missing, so a read error is likely. The DNA is left out, because the CDR3 cannot be placed on it with certainty; the CDR3 is given as TCRdb lists it. This chain connects TRBV11-2 to TRBJ2-7; the tabulated D call, TRBD1, remains unverified against the DNA. The germline gives CDR1 SGHAT, CDR2 FQNNGV. The CDR3 region is 14 residues in length, termini included. The CDR3 region is CASSRRDSTYKQYY.

This clonotype was seen only a few times. An end of the junction differs from the germline gene, which may be a read error. The chain is built from TRBV5-1 and TRBJ2-7; TRBD1 matches at 10 bases. The germline V gene has CDR1 SGHRS and CDR2 YFSETQ. The CDR3 length is 13 residues. In DNA form, the CDR3 reads TGCGCCAGCAACCGGGACAGGGGCTACAAGCAGTACTTC. Translation: CASNRDRGYKQYF.

A remark on this clonotype: This CDR3 fails to terminate in the conserved phenylalanine or tryptophan, so it likely reflects a read error. The genes are TRBV6-1 and TRBJ1-5, with a possible D match to TRBD1 (5 bases). V lost 4 bases and J 6 bases, leaving 16 bases between the germline ends. Germline V CDR1 and CDR2: MNHNS, SASEGT. CDR3 length equals 15 residues. The CDR3, as DNA: TGTGCCAGCAGTGGGGGGTGGACAATCGGTCAGCCCCAGCATTTA. It is translated as CASSGGWTIGQPQHL.